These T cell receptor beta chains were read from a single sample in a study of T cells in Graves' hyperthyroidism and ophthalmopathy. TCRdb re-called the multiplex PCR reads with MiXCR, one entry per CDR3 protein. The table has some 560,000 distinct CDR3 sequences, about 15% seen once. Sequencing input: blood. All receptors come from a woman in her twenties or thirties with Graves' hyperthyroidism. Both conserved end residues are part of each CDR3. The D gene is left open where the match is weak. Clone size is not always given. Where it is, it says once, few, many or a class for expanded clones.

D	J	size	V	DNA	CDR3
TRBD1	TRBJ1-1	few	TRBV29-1	TGCAGCGTTACAGGGGGCACTGAAGCTTTCTTT	CSVTGGTEAFF
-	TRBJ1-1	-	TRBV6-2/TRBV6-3	TGTGCCAGCAGTTACGCGGGGGGGGACACTGAAGCTTTCTTT	CASSYAGGDTEAFF
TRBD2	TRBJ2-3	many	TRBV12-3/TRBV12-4	TGTGCCAGCATCCGGCGCTTAATCGGGAAAGCGGGAGTCACAGATACGCAGTATTTT	CASIRRLIGKAGVTDTQYF
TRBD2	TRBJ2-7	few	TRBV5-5	TGTGCCAGCAGCCCCTCGACTAGCGGGGGCCTCTACGAGCAGTACTTC	CASSPSTSGGLYEQYF
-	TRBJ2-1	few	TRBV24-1	TGTGCCACCAGTGAGGGTGGGACCAATGAGCAGTTCTTC	CATSEGGTNEQFF
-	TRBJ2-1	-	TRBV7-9	TGTGCCAGCCCAGAGGACAATGAGCAGTTCTTC	CASPEDNEQFF
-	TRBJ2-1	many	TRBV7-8	TGTGCCAGCAGCTTAGCAGCTAGGGTCTCCTACAATGAGCAGTTCTTC	CASSLAARVSYNEQFF
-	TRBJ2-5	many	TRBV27	TGTGCCAGCAGTTCCTCTCCCGAGTCGTCCCAGTACTTC	CASSSSPESSQYF
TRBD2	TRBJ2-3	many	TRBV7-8	TGTGCCAGCAGCCGCCGGGCTAGCGGGTCCCCTAGCACAGATACGCAGTATTTT	CASSRRASGSPSTDTQYF
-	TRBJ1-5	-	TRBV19	TGTGCCAGTAGTATATTGAGAGACGGTCCCTTCAATCAGCCCCAGCATTTT	CASSILRDGPFNQPQHF
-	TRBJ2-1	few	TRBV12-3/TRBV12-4	TGTGCCAGCAGTAAGGCATCCAATGAGCAGTTCTTC	CASSKASNEQFF
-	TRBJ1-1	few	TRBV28	TGTGCCAGCAGCCAAGTCCCGGGGGGTGACACTGAAGCTTTCTTT	CASSQVPGGDTEAFF
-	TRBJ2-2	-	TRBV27	TGTGCCAGCGCTCAGTCCGGGGAGCTGTTTTTT	CASAQSGELFF
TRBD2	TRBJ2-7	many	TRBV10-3	TGTGCCATCAGCATCCAAGGCCTAGCGGTATCCGAGCAGTACTTC	CAISIQGLAVSEQYF
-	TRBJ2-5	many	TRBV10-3	TGTGCCATCAGTGGGTCGGGGACCCAAGAGACCCAGTACTTC	CAISGSGTQETQYF
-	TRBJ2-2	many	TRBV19	TGTGCCAGTAGTATACAGAACACCGGGGAGCTGTTTTTT	CASSIQNTGELFF
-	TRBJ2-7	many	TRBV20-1	TGCAGTGCTAGAGATCAGCTCCGTGGCTACGAGCAGTACTTC	CSARDQLRGYEQYF
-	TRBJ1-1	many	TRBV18	TGTGCCAGCTCACCCCGACAGCCCGAGAGTGGAACTGAAGCTTTCTTT	CASSPRQPESGTEAFF
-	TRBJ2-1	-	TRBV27	TGTGCCAGCAGTTTACTTCGACGGAGCTCCTACAATGAGCAGTTCTTC	CASSLLRRSSYNEQFF
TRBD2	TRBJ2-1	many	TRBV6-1	TGTGCCAGCAGTAGGGGTGGGACTAGCGGGATTCTGGGGTGGAATGAGCAGTTCTTC	CASSRGGTSGILGWNEQFF
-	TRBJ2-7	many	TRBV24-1	TGTGCCACCAGCGCCAGGGCGGGACCGTACGAGCAGTACTTC	CATSARAGPYEQYF
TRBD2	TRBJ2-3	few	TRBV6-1	TGTGCCAGCACTAGCGGGAGCAATACGCAGTATTTT	CASTSGSNTQYF
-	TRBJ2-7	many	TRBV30	TGTGCCTGGAGCCCTTCATCTGACTACGAGCAGTACTTC	CAWSPSSDYEQYF
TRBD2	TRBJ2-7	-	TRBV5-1	TGCGCCAGCAGCTTTAGTGGACTAGCGGTGTACGAGCAGTACTTC	CASSFSGLAVYEQYF